This T cell receptor beta chain was retrieved from a study of blood T cell repertoires in COVID-19. Turning to the study itself: The origin of the acute and convalescent COVID-19 samples was the United States, Italy and Spain. Sources were T cells, B-cell-depleted T cells, or PBMCs; the material itself was cDNA or gDNA.

Profiling relied on immunoSEQ multiplex PCR, and the TCRdb table lists in-frame clones only, not all of them. This sample has tens of thousands of clones, with 75% to 90% found just once. This clone was picked up a small number of times. This sequence was found in a woman aged 80 or over with active or convalescent COVID-19. The source material was peripheral blood.

CDR3 sequence: CASSPLMTGGAVSPLHF. The CDR3 region has the DNA TGCGCCAGCAGCCCACTAATGACAGGGGGTGCAGTTTCACCCCTCCACTTT. V usage is TRBV4-1 and J usage is TRBJ1-6; the match to TRBD1 covers 9 bases. Germline V gene sequence: CDR1 MGHRA, CDR2 YSYEKL. V gave up 4 bases and J gave up 9 bases; unmatched junction bases: 13. This CDR3 region has 17 residues.